This T cell receptor beta chain was recovered during a study of patients and donors after allogeneic stem cell transplantation. TCRdb itself ran the RT-PCR reads through MiXCR, one entry per CDR3 protein. The sample holds approximately 140,000 distinct CDR3 sequences, about a third seen once. V lost 0 bases and J 11 bases, leaving 13 bases between the germline ends. The CDR3 runs 13 residues. Germline V gives CDR1 LGHNA, CDR2 YSLEER. This chain connects TRBV4-3 to TRBJ1-1; a possible D gene is TRBD1 (5 bases). The receptor was isolated from a human donor who was either an allogeneic HSCT recipient or a stem cell or donor lymphocyte infusion donor (not recorded which). It is not recorded whose cells these are; they may come from a transplant donor. Sequenced input: blood, either unsorted or a sorted T cell fraction (not recorded which). The CDR3 loop is CASSQERGDLAFF. CDR3 DNA sequence: TGCGCCAGCAGCCAAGAACGGGGCGACCTGGCTTTCTTT.